This TCR beta chain came from a study of T cells in narcolepsy. For the study at large: Donors had narcolepsy type 1 or type 2, or were healthy controls. General study findings and limits: Autoreactive clonotypes reportedly recurred in blood of same and different patients, not controls. Autoreactive HCRT-specific and TRIB2-specific clonotypes were marked in same-patient CSF-versus-blood CD4+ comparisons.

The assay was immunoSEQ multiplex PCR, and TCRdb's table has in-frame clones only and misses some. The table records under 35,000 clones, more than 75% of them present only once. The CDR3 consists of 17 residues. V lost 0 bases, J lost 9 bases, and 11 bases stayed unmatched. Germline CDR1 and CDR2: SGHRS and YFSETQ. Only one count was recorded for this clone. Its antigen remains unknown. The clonotype originates from a human donor with narcolepsy. Sequencing was done on a sample of CD45RA- memory CD4+ T cells from PBMCs. J is TRBJ2-1 and V is TRBV5-1; 11 bases line up with TRBD2. CDR3 sequence reads: CASSLALAGGPQSEQFF. In nucleotides, the CDR3 is TGCGCCAGCAGCTTGGCCTTAGCGGGAGGGCCTCAGAGTGAGCAGTTCTTC.